This TCR beta chain was documented in a study of blood T cell repertoires in COVID-19. In germline, CDR1 is MDHEN, CDR2 SYDVKM. The length of the CDR3 is 15 residues. V shed 3 bases, J shed 4 bases, and the junction held 6 bases outside the gene matches. Data came from immunoSEQ multiplex PCR; TCRdb stores just in-frame clones and leaves some out. The table lists 200,000 or so clones, 84% of them singletons, with roughly 4.6% in the top ten. This clonotype was obtained from a woman aged 70 to 79 with active or convalescent COVID-19. Sequenced: peripheral blood. The chain has TRBV28 and TRBJ1-1; 9 nucleotides align to TRBD1. CDR3 bases: TGTGCCAGCAGTTTCCCCCGGACAGGGGCCACTGAAGCTTTCTTT. Translating it yields CASSFPRTGATEAFF.